This T cell receptor (beta chain) was sequenced during a study of blood T cell repertoires in COVID-19. Generated by immunoSEQ multiplex PCR, the TCRdb table keeps only in-frame clones and is missing some. This sample has under 30,000 clones, with just over 85% found just once. Trimming pared 1 base from V and 7 bases from J, leaving 10 bases between. Per the germline V gene, CDR1 is LGHDT and CDR2 is YNNKEL (reference sequence). The CDR3 totals 13 residues. The clonotype comes from an elderly woman with active or convalescent COVID-19. The rearrangement joins TRBV3-1 (or the pseudogene TRBV3-2) to TRBJ1-2; D is ambiguous. The sequenced sample consisted of peripheral blood. CDR3 bases: TGTGCCAGCAGCCAAGGTAGCTCTGCTGGCTACACCTTC. Protein sequence: CASSQGSSAGYTF.